The 24 T cell receptor beta chains below were found in one sample sequenced in a study of cytomegalovirus exposure and HLA in healthy donors. Some clones are missing from TCRdb's copy, which holds only in-frame ones; the method was immunoSEQ multiplex PCR. The table records 150,000 to 200,000 clones, around nine tenths of them present only once. Sequencing used PBMCs. The receptor source for this set is a young man in good health and CMV-seropositive.

The rearrangement uses TRBV6-6 and TRBJ1-2; weak D call: TRBD1 (6 bases). Trimming took 0 bases from V and 6 from J, leaving 17 bases between them. The CDR3 has 16 amino acids. Germline V lookup: CDR1 MNHNY, CDR2 SVGAGI (reference sequence). CDR3 loop: CASSYSQGPLSDGYTF. The CDR3 DNA reads as TGTGCCAGCAGTTACTCACAGGGCCCCCTCTCGGATGGCTACACCTTC.

This clone was seen a few times. The chain carries TRBV16 and TRBJ1-5; 7 bases agree with TRBD1. The V gene's germline CDR1 is KGHSY and CDR2 FQNENV. CDR3 length: 13 residues. With 3 bases clipped from V and 5 bases from J, the junction kept 1 base outside the gene matches. This chain's CDR3 is CASSHGQDQPQHF. The CDR3 bases are TGTGCCAGCAGCCACGGACAGGATCAGCCCCAGCATTTT.

This clone turned up a few times. V is TRBV7-9 and J is TRBJ2-7, with D possibly matching TRBD1 (6 bases). In germline, CDR1 is SEHNR, CDR2 FQNEAQ (reference sequence). CDR3 length: 15 amino acids. Between the trimmed V and J ends, which lost 5 bases and 0 bases, there was a span of 14 bases. Written as DNA, the CDR3 is TGTGCCAGCAGCCCGGGACAACACTCCTCCTACGAGCAGTACTTC. Translating gives CASSPGQHSSYEQYF.

The chain recombines TRBV2 with TRBJ1-2; 7 bases align to TRBD1. CDR1 is SNHLY, CDR2 FYNNEI, per germline. The trim removed 4 bases at V and 5 bases at J, leaving 7 bases unmatched. This CDR3 is 14 amino acids long. CDR3 nucleotides: TGTGCCAGCAGTGCCCAGGGGGGAAGGTATGGCTACACCTTC. Protein sequence: CASSAQGGRYGYTF.

V is TRBV7-8 and J is TRBJ2-7, with D perhaps TRBD1 (6 bases). Trimming took 5 bases from V and 2 from J, leaving 10 bases between them. In germline, CDR1 is SGHVS, CDR2 FQNEAQ. The CDR3 is 13 amino acids. The CDR3 DNA reads as TGTGCCAGCAGCAGGACAGACACCTACGAGCAGTACTTC. Translated: CASSRTDTYEQYF.

The chain links TRBV7-2 to TRBJ1-2; the D gene is possibly TRBD1 (5 bases). CDR1 and CDR2 from the germline V gene are SGHTA and FQGNSA. Trimming removed 5 bases from V and 0 bases from J, with 13 bases in between. CDR3 size: 15 residues. This chain's CDR3 is CASSPRQGPNYGYTF. The CDR3 DNA reads as TGTGCCAGCAGCCCGAGGCAGGGCCCTAACTATGGCTACACCTTC.

The genes are TRBV6-1 and TRBJ2-5; D unclear. The CDR3 runs 12 residues. With 0 bases removed from V and 7 bases from J, the gap between germline ends came to 6 bases. CDR1 and CDR2 from the germline V gene are MNHNS and SASEGT. The CDR3 sequence is CASSEALVTQYF. CDR3 nucleotide sequence: TGTGCCAGCAGTGAAGCGTTGGTGACCCAGTACTTC.

This CDR3 is CASSPPTGRGDTQYF. The CDR3 DNA follows: TGTGCCAGCAGCCCCCCGACAGGGAGGGGAGATACGCAGTATTTT. V gene TRBV5-4 combines with J gene TRBJ2-3; D tentatively fits TRBD1 or TRBD2 (7 bases each). The V end lost 4 bases, the J end lost 5 bases, and 17 bases lay between the germline ends. CDR3 length: 15 residues. CDR1 is SGHNT and CDR2 is YYREEE in the germline V gene (reference sequence).

The rearrangement links TRBV7-3 to TRBJ2-5; D is uncertain. Looked up from germline, CDR1 is SGHTA and CDR2 is FQGTGA. The CDR3 is 13 amino acids. Trimming cost V 5 bases and J 0 bases, with 7 bases left between them. CDR3 in amino acids: CASSPKYQETQYF. CDR3 DNA sequence: TGTGCCAGCAGCCCAAAATACCAAGAGACCCAGTACTTC.

This clone was observed a single time. The gene calls are TRBV2 and TRBJ2-7; 10 positions match TRBD2. The junction had 11 bases not matched to a gene; V was cut back by 3 bases and J by 3 bases. CDR1 SNHLY and CDR2 FYNNEI come from the germline V gene. The CDR3 has 17 residues. CDR3 nucleotide sequence: TGTGCCAGCAGTGATGAAGTCGGGACTAGCGTACACTACGAGCAGTACTTC. Its translation: CASSDEVGTSVHYEQYF.

The rearrangement links TRBV9 to TRBJ1-2; D ambiguous. There are 14 residues in the CDR3. Germline V gene sequence: CDR1 SGDLS, CDR2 YYNGEE. V dropped 2 bases and J dropped 6 bases, with 14 bases sitting between them. The CDR3 DNA is TGTGCCAGCAGCGTGCGCGCTCGGCCGCATGGCTACACCTTC. Translation: CASSVRARPHGYTF.

Note on this clone: Other DNA sequences of this sample code for an identical CDR3. The chain carries TRBV18 and TRBJ2-7; TRBD1 agrees at 8 bases. Trimming cost V 2 bases and J 2 bases; bases outside gene matches: 2. The CDR3 extends over 14 amino acids. Germline loops: CDR1 KGHSH, CDR2 LQKENI. This CDR3 is CASSPGQGAYEQYF. The CDR3 coding sequence is TGTGCCAGCTCACCAGGACAGGGAGCCTACGAGCAGTACTTC. Full variable domain (remainder filled in from reference TRBV18 and TRBJ2-7): NAGVMQNPRHLVRRRGQEARLRCSPMKGHSHVYWYRQLPEEGLKFMVYLQKENIIDESGMPKERFSAEFPKEGPSILRIQQVVRGDSAAYFCASSPGQGAYEQYFGPGTRLTVT.

The chain recombines TRBV5-4 with TRBJ2-3; 7 nucleotides agree with TRBD1. Germline lookup yields CDR1 SGHNT and CDR2 YYREEE (reference sequence). This CDR3 comprises 16 residues. With 4 bases clipped from V and 2 bases from J, the junction kept 10 bases outside the gene matches. Here the CDR3 reads CASSGQESQYTDTQYF. In DNA form, the CDR3 reads TGTGCCAGCAGCGGACAGGAGAGTCAATACACAGATACGCAGTATTTT. Combining the CDR3 with reference TRBV5-4 and TRBJ2-3 gives the whole variable domain ETGVTQSPTHLIKTRGQQVTLRCSSQSGHNTVSWYQQALGQGPQFIFQYYREEENGRGNFPPRFSGLQFPNYSSELNVNALELDDSALYLCASSGQESQYTDTQYFGPGTRLTVL.

The chain couples TRBV6-1 to TRBJ1-5; D is uncertain. Trimming cost V 0 bases and J 0 bases, with 12 bases left between them. The CDR3 length is 17 residues. Germline assignment: CDR1 MNHNS and CDR2 SASEGT. CDR3 DNA: TGTGCCAGCAGTGAAGCAGCCGGGAAGTCTAGCAATCAGCCCCAGCATTTT. Its translation is CASSEAAGKSSNQPQHF.

The genes are TRBV28 and TRBJ2-1; D is perhaps TRBD2 (5 bases). V was clipped by 6 bases and J by 4 bases, with 19 bases between them. CDR3 length: 16 residues. From germline, CDR1 is MDHEN and CDR2 SYDVKM. CDR3 residues: CASSRPGAGSYNEQFF. The DNA for the CDR3 is TGTGCCAGCAGCCGTCCTGGCGCGGGTTCATACAATGAGCAGTTCTTC. Full variable domain (outside the CDR3, taken from reference TRBV28 and TRBJ2-1): DVKVTQSSRYLVKRTGEKVFLECVQDMDHENMFWYRQDPGLGLRLIYFSYDVKMKEKGDIPEGYSVSREKKERFSLILESASTNQTSMYLCASSRPGAGSYNEQFFGPGTRLTVL.

The chain employs TRBV5-1 and TRBJ2-2; D perhaps matches TRBD2 (5 bases). Trimming removed 6 bases at V and 3 bases at J, with 12 bases between. The CDR3 extends over 14 amino acids. The germline CDR1 and CDR2 sequences are SGHRS and YFSETQ. The CDR3 region is CASTEAEDTGELFF. DNA of the CDR3: TGCGCCAGCACTGAGGCGGAGGACACCGGGGAGCTGTTTTTT.

The table lists this clone with a few counts. The chain uses TRBV27 and TRBJ1-5, with TRBD1 identical over 9 bases. Germline lookup yields CDR1 MNHEY and CDR2 SMNVEV (reference sequence). The CDR3 runs to 15 residues. With 4 bases clipped from V and 2 bases from J, the junction kept 3 bases outside the gene matches. The CDR3 spells CASSSWTGGNQPQHF. In DNA, the CDR3 is TGTGCCAGCAGTTCCTGGACAGGGGGCAATCAGCCCCAGCATTTT.

This chain uses TRBV5-6 with TRBJ2-3, with a possible D match to TRBD1 (6 bases). This CDR3 spans 15 amino acids. Deletions cut 4 bases from V and 2 bases from J, with 14 bases between. The V gene's germline CDR1 is SGHDT and CDR2 YYEEEE. The CDR3 here is CASSPGTSSTDTQYF. The CDR3, as DNA: TGTGCCAGCAGCCCTGGGACATCCTCCACAGATACGCAGTATTTT.

In DNA form, the CDR3 reads TGTGCCAGCAGTTTAGCGGGGGCAAGGACTGAAGCTTTCTTT. Protein: CASSLAGARTEAFF. This rearrangement joins TRBV27 to TRBJ1-1; possibly TRBD1 for D (6 bases). The CDR3 spans 14 residues. The germline V gene encodes CDR1 MNHEY and CDR2 SMNVEV (reference sequence). Trimming shortened V by 2 bases and J by 5 bases, and 12 bases separated the two germline ends.

The V gene is TRBV27, the J gene TRBJ2-2; TRBD1 matches at 7 bases. Germline V CDR1 and CDR2: MNHEY, SMNVEV (reference sequence). CDR3 length equals 16 residues. V was clipped by 4 bases and J by 0 bases; unmatched bases: 5. The CDR3 loop is CASSWDRPANTGELFF. Written as DNA, the CDR3 is TGTGCCAGCAGTTGGGACAGACCCGCGAACACCGGGGAGCTGTTTTTT.

This sequence joins TRBV5-1 and TRBJ1-2; tentatively, D is TRBD1 (5 bases). The CDR3 has 13 amino acids. Germline V CDR1 and CDR2: SGHRS, YFSETQ. Trimming removed 4 bases from V and 8 bases from J, with 15 bases in between. CDR3 in DNA: TGCGCCAGCAGCCCCGTGCGGGGGGACGGCTACACCTTC. Amino acids: CASSPVRGDGYTF.

This clone was picked up one time. The chain carries TRBV7-6 and TRBJ1-1; no clear D. Trimming removed 11 bases at V and 1 base at J, with 14 bases between. The CDR3 sequence is 13 residues long. Germline loops: CDR1 SGHVS, CDR2 FNYEAQ. The DNA of the CDR3 is TGTGCCTCATCCCCGGATACGAACACTGAAGCTTTCTTT. As protein: CASSPDTNTEAFF.

The chain couples TRBV11-3 to TRBJ2-3, with TRBD1 matching 10 bases. Germline CDR1 reads SGHNT; CDR2 reads YENEEA. With V trimmed by 3 bases and J by 3 bases, 3 bases remained unmatched. This CDR3 is built from 15 residues. The CDR3 coding sequence is TGTGCCAGCAGCTTGGGGACAGGGGTTACAGATACGCAGTATTTT. Translated, it gives CASSLGTGVTDTQYF. Drawing the rest from reference TRBV11-3 and TRBJ2-3, the complete variable domain is EAGVVQSPRYKIIEKKQPVAFWCNPISGHNTLYWYLQNLGQGPELLIRYENEEAVDDSQLPKDRFSAERLKGVDSTLKIQPAELGDSAVYLCASSLGTGVTDTQYFGPGTRLTVL.

The V and J genes are TRBV5-6 and TRBJ1-6; 7 bases map to TRBD1. Trimming took 3 bases from V and 8 from J; bases not matched to a gene: 11. The CDR3 totals 16 residues. Germline values: CDR1 SGHDT, CDR2 YYEEEE. Written as DNA, the CDR3 is TGTGCCAGCAGCTCACTGGGACAGCCTTCCGATTCACCCCTCCACTTT. This sequence encodes CASSSLGQPSDSPLHF.